The 22 T cell receptor beta chains reported below all come from one sample, sequenced in a study of T cells in women clearing cervical HPV infection. Repertoires were generated with immunoSEQ multiplex PCR, while TCRdb's copy carries only in-frame clones and drops some. This sample's table has some 41,000 clones. The material sequenced was blood buffy coat. All receptors come from a woman aged 18 to 75 with a cervical HPV16 infection that either progressed to CIN3+ or cleared (not recorded which).

As concerns this clone: From the germline J gene comes the end of the CDR3, since the read stops 3 residues before it. V and J are TRBV7-9 and TRBJ1-5; D unresolved. The V and J ends lost 5 bases and 3 bases respectively, with 11 bases between them. The germline CDR1 and CDR2 sequences are SEHNR and FQNEAQ (reference sequence). The CDR3 has 14 residues. CDR3: CASSTQQPNQPQHF. CDR3 bases read: TGTGCCAGCAGCACCCAACAACCCAATCAGCCC.

In the case of this clone: The read is 3 residues too short to cover the CDR3 end, so that end is filled in from the germline J gene. This sequence joins TRBV20-1 and TRBJ1-5; TRBD1 matches at 9 bases. Per the germline V gene, CDR1 is DFQATT and CDR2 is SNEGSKA (reference sequence). J lost 1 base, V lost 6 bases, and 10 bases had no gene match. The CDR3 has 16 amino acids. The part of the CDR3 DNA that was read is TGCAGTGCGCCGTTACGAGACAGGGGGAGCAATCAGCCC. It codes for CSAPLRDRGSNQP. The whole CDR3 sequence reads CSAPLRDRGSNQPQHF.

About this clone itself: The read is 3 residues too short to cover the CDR3 end, so that end is filled in from the germline J gene. This chain joins TRBV13 and TRBJ1-2, with D unresolved. The germline CDR1 and CDR2 sequences are PRHDT and FYEKMQ (reference sequence). Between the trimmed V and J ends, which lost 0 bases and 4 bases, there was a span of 15 bases. The CDR3 totals 16 residues. The DNA read from the CDR3 is TGTGCCAGCAGCTTAGGATTTCCGGGTTCCGGCTATGGC. This gives the protein CASSLGFPGSGYG. The whole CDR3 sequence reads CASSLGFPGSGYGYTF.

On this clone: The sequence runs out 3 residues before the end of the CDR3; the remainder is reconstructed from the germline J gene. The V and J genes are TRBV20-1 and TRBJ1-5; TRBD1 agrees at 10 bases. V gave up 3 bases and J gave up 5 bases; unmatched junction bases: 7. This CDR3 comprises 15 residues. Germline lookup yields CDR1 DFQATT and CDR2 SNEGSKA (reference sequence). The chain's CDR3 is CSARTLTGGHQPQHF. Partial CDR3 DNA: TGCAGTGCTAGGACCTTGACAGGGGGCCATCAGCCC.

Details on this clone: The read ends 3 residues before the CDR3 terminus; that terminus is restored from the germline J gene. The chain recombines TRBV20-1 with TRBJ2-5; TRBD1 is a possible D gene (6 bases). The CDR3 totals 16 residues. The ends were cut back, 2 bases at V and 1 base at J, with 17 bases in the middle. The germline V gene encodes CDR1 DFQATT and CDR2 SNEGSKA (reference sequence). The sequenced part of the CDR3 DNA is TGCAGTGCTAGACCTATCGGGCAGGGGACCCAAGAGACC. This codes for CSARPIGQGTQET. The whole CDR3 is CSARPIGQGTQETQYF.

CDR3 bases read: TGCAGTGCTTTGACTAGCGGGACCTACGAG. Protein sequence: CSALTSGTYE. The full CDR3 sequence reads CSALTSGTYEQYF. The chain couples TRBV20-1 to TRBJ2-7, with 11 nucleotides matching TRBD2. The observed sequence ends 3 residues before the CDR3 terminus, with the missing tail filled in from the germline J gene. Trimming at V came to 5 bases and at J to 2 bases, leaving 2 bases not matched to a gene. The CDR3 covers 13 residues. Germline CDR1 reads DFQATT; CDR2 reads SNEGSKA (reference sequence).

Note on this clone: The read falls 3 residues short of the CDR3 end, and the missing part is taken from the germline J gene. The gene calls are TRBV20-1 and TRBJ2-3; no clear D. CDR3 size: 12 residues. The V gene's germline CDR1 is DFQATT and CDR2 SNEGSKA (reference sequence). V was shortened by 4 bases and J by 2 bases, with 7 bases between the two germline ends. The CDR3: CSAKLPTDTQYF. CDR3 DNA, as far as it was read: TGCAGTGCTAAACTCCCCACAGATACG.

In the case of this clone: The CDR3 extends 3 residues past the end of the read, so its final part is completed from the germline J gene. The chain has TRBV10-3 and TRBJ1-2, with 7 bases identical to TRBD1. The trim removed 6 bases at V and 3 bases at J, leaving 13 bases unmatched. This CDR3 spans 16 amino acids. Germline V CDR1 and CDR2: ENHRY, SYGVKD. Incomplete CDR3 DNA: TGTGCCATCAGCACCGGGACAGAAAGGGTAGACTATGGC. Protein: CAISTGTERVDYG. The whole CDR3 sequence is CAISTGTERVDYGYTF.

Worth noting for this clone: From the germline J gene comes the end of the CDR3, since the read stops 3 residues before it. The gene calls are TRBV7-9 and TRBJ2-1, with a weak D call TRBD1 (5 bases). Germline CDR1 reads SEHNR; CDR2 reads FQNEAQ (reference sequence). The CDR3 is 13 residues long. Trimming cost V 6 bases and J 2 bases, with 8 bases left between them. The sequenced part of the CDR3 DNA is TGTGCCAGCAGACAGGAACCCTACAATGAG. Its protein product is CASRQEPYNE. The whole CDR3 sequence reads CASRQEPYNEQFF.

Regarding this clone: Sequencing ends 3 residues short of the CDR3 end; the germline J gene provides the rest. The chain recombines TRBV19 with TRBJ2-2; D gene ambiguous. CDR1 LNHDA and CDR2 SQIVND come from the germline V gene (reference sequence). V gave up 6 bases and J gave up 1 base, with 9 bases separating them. The CDR3 consists of 14 residues. CDR3 amino acids: CASRFERNTGELFF. The part of the CDR3 DNA that was read is TGTGCCAGTAGATTCGAGCGGAACACCGGGGAG.

As concerns this clone: Read coverage stops 3 residues before the CDR3 terminus; the germline J gene supplies the remainder. V and J are TRBV19 and TRBJ1-1; 8 bases are shared with TRBD1. The CDR3 is 10 amino acids. CDR1 is LNHDA, CDR2 SQIVND, per germline (reference sequence). CDR3 loop: CASQGAAAFF. The CDR3 bases that were read are TGTGCCAGTCAGGGGGCAGCG. The variable domain in full, with the rest retrieved from reference TRBV19 and TRBJ1-1, is DGGITQSPKYLFRKEGQNVTLSCEQNLNHDAMYWYRQDPGQGLRLIYYSQIVNDFQKGDIAEGYSVSREKKESFPLTVTSAQKNPTAFYLCASQGAAAFFGQGTRLTVV.

To note about this clone: The read ends 3 residues shy of where the CDR3 ends; the end is completed using the germline J gene. The genes are TRBV19 and TRBJ1-2; 9 nucleotides match TRBD1. The germline gives CDR1 LNHDA, CDR2 SQIVND (reference sequence). This CDR3 has 14 residues. V lost 3 bases to trimming and J lost 4 bases; unmatched junction nucleotides: 3. CDR3 in amino acids: CASSIQGQGYGYTF. CDR3 DNA, as far as it was read: TGTGCCAGTAGTATTCAGGGACAGGGCTATGGC. The full variable domain, completed using reference TRBV19 and TRBJ1-2, is DGGITQSPKYLFRKEGQNVTLSCEQNLNHDAMYWYRQDPGQGLRLIYYSQIVNDFQKGDIAEGYSVSREKKESFPLTVTSAQKNPTAFYLCASSIQGQGYGYTFGSGTRLTVV.

Comments on this clone: The read ends 3 residues before the CDR3 terminus; that terminus is restored from the germline J gene. The chain has TRBV10-3 and TRBJ2-3, with 10 bases lining up with TRBD2. The CDR3 runs to 20 residues. Germline V CDR1 and CDR2: ENHRY, SYGVKD. Germline trimming cut 0 bases from V and 0 bases from J; bases unmatched to any gene: 12. The covered CDR3 bases are TGTGCCATCAGTGAGTCAGTGCGGCTAGCGGGAGCGCGGAGCACAGATACG. As protein: CAISESVRLAGARSTDT. The entire CDR3 protein reads CAISESVRLAGARSTDTQYF.

In the case of this clone: With the read ending 3 residues before the CDR3 end, the germline J gene is used to fill in that end. The rearrangement joins TRBV5-1 to TRBJ1-5, with 7 bases that match TRBD1. J lost 5 bases, V lost 4 bases, and 6 bases had no gene match. The CDR3 is 14 amino acids. In germline, CDR1 is SGHRS, CDR2 YFSETQ. The CDR3 DNA, read in part, is TGCGCCAGCAGCAGGGCAGGGGGAGATCAGCCC. Translating it yields CASSRAGGDQP. The full CDR3 sequence reads CASSRAGGDQPQHF.

About this clone itself: Read sequence stops 3 residues before the CDR3 end, and the germline J gene provides the missing end. The same CDR3 can be traced to other DNA sequences in this sample. The V and J genes are TRBV5-4 and TRBJ1-6, with D unresolved. CDR1 is SGHNT, CDR2 YYREEE, per germline (reference sequence). This CDR3 region has 14 residues. The V gene lost 0 bases and the J gene lost 4 bases, with 5 bases spanning the gap. Partial CDR3 DNA: TGTGCCAGCAGCTTGGGGCAGTATAATTCACCC. Its protein is CASSLGQYNSP. The full CDR3 protein is CASSLGQYNSPLHF.

For this clone: The read ends 3 residues before the CDR3 terminus; that terminus is restored from the germline J gene. V gene TRBV28 combines with J gene TRBJ1-2, with TRBD1 as a possible D gene (6 bases). V was shortened by 5 bases and J by 5 bases, with 15 bases between the two germline ends. The CDR3 has 14 residues. Germline assignment: CDR1 MDHEN and CDR2 SYDVKM. The sequenced CDR3 bases are TGTGCCAGCAGTCCAGACCAGGGGTGGTATGGC. Protein: CASSPDQGWYG. The entire CDR3 sequence reads CASSPDQGWYGYTF.

Concerning this clone itself: Coverage ceases 3 residues before the CDR3 finishes, and the germline J gene fills in the end. The rearrangement links TRBV7-6 to TRBJ2-7; 10 nucleotides line up with TRBD1. V lost 0 bases and J lost 6; bases outside the gene matches: 8. CDR1 is SGHVS and CDR2 is FNYEAQ in the germline V gene. CDR3 length equals 16 residues. The CDR3 loop is CASSLAGGTGALEQYF. The DNA read from the CDR3 is TGTGCCAGCAGCTTAGCTGGGGGGACAGGGGCTCTCGAG.

CDR3 DNA, as far as it was read: TGCAGTGCTAGAGATCCCCATTTTCGGGACAGGGGAAACTATGGC. This translates into CSARDPHFRDRGNYG. The entire CDR3 sequence reads CSARDPHFRDRGNYGYTF. This chain links TRBV20-1 with TRBJ1-2; 10 bases are shared with TRBD1. The read stops 3 residues short of the end of the CDR3; the missing end is completed from the germline J gene. The CDR3 extends over 18 amino acids. Germline lookup yields CDR1 DFQATT and CDR2 SNEGSKA (reference sequence). The J segment lost 2 bases and the V segment lost 0 bases, leaving 12 bases of the junction unmatched.

To note about this clone: The read ends 3 residues before the CDR3 terminus; that terminus is restored from the germline J gene. This chain uses TRBV20-1 with TRBJ1-2; 9 bases line up with TRBD1. The V and J ends lost 6 bases and 3 bases, in that order; junction bases with no gene match: 5. CDR3 length: 13 amino acids. Germline lookup yields CDR1 DFQATT and CDR2 SNEGSKA (reference sequence). CDR3 DNA (partial): TGCAGTGCCCCAGACAGGGGGGACTATGGC. Encoded protein: CSAPDRGDYG. The entire CDR3 is CSAPDRGDYGYTF.

Comments on this clone: The read gets to within 3 residues of the CDR3 end, and the germline J gene fills in the rest. The chain uses TRBV9 and TRBJ2-1; the D gene is possibly TRBD2 (6 bases). The CDR3 runs 17 residues. Deletions cut 4 bases from V and 4 bases from J, with 21 bases between. Germline loops: CDR1 SGDLS, CDR2 YYNGEE. The covered CDR3 bases are TGTGCCAGCAGCCCGTCTCCCAGCGGAGGGTTTTACAATGAG. Translating gives CASSPSPSGGFYNE. The entire CDR3 protein is CASSPSPSGGFYNEQFF.

As to this clone: Read coverage stops 3 residues before the CDR3 terminus; the germline J gene supplies the remainder. This chain uses TRBV20-1 with TRBJ1-5, with 7 bases identical to TRBD1. Unmatched junction bases numbered 2, after V lost 6 bases and J lost 3 bases. Per the germline V gene, CDR1 is DFQATT and CDR2 is SNEGSKA (reference sequence). This CDR3 region has 12 residues. The DNA read from the CDR3 is TGCAGTGCCGGGACAGTCAATCAGCCC. Its protein is CSAGTVNQP. The entire CDR3 protein is CSAGTVNQPQHF.

In the case of this clone: The read terminates 3 residues before the CDR3 end, so the remaining end is supplied by the germline J gene. The gene calls are TRBV5-1 and TRBJ2-3; TRBD2 aligns across 10 bases. The CDR3 has 16 residues. Germline lookup yields CDR1 SGHRS and CDR2 YFSETQ. J gave up 0 bases and V 7 bases, and 8 bases lay outside the gene matches. The DNA read from the CDR3 is TGCGCCAGCGGAACCAGACTAGCGGGTAGCACAGATACG. Protein sequence: CASGTRLAGSTDT. The CDR3, in full, reads CASGTRLAGSTDTQYF.